The rows below give T cell receptor beta chains drawn from one sample of a study of cytomegalovirus exposure and HLA in healthy donors. Sequencing used immunoSEQ multiplex PCR; TCRdb keeps in-frame clones, though not all of them. This table has 150,000 to 200,000 clones, roughly 80% appearing once. The sequenced sample was PBMCs. All receptors come from a man aged 50-60 years in good health and CMV-seropositive. The CDR3 runs from the conserved cysteine through the conserved F or W. The order of the fields is clone size, V gene, D gene, J gene, CDR3 protein, CDR3 DNA. A D gene is named only where the DNA matches it firmly. Rows give clone size only sometimes, using once, few, many, or a class for an expanded clone.

-	TRBV4-1	TRBD1	TRBJ1-5	CASSGTVSNQPQHF	TGCGCCAGCAGCGGGACAGTTAGCAATCAGCCCCAGCATTTT
-	TRBV6-5	-	TRBJ1-2	CASSYSMTNYGYTF	TGTGCCAGCAGTTACTCGATGACAAACTATGGCTACACCTTC
-	TRBV6-5	TRBD1	TRBJ1-2	CASTLQGTGGYTF	TGTGCCAGCACCCTACAGGGGACGGGTGGCTACACCTTC
-	TRBV27	-	TRBJ1-5	CASRPMDSYSNQPQHF	TGTGCCAGCAGACCGATGGACAGTTATAGCAATCAGCCCCAGCATTTT
-	TRBV7-2	-	TRBJ2-7	CASSPQTIYEQYF	TGTGCCAGCAGCCCCCAAACTATCTACGAGCAGTACTTC
-	TRBV5-1	-	TRBJ1-6	CASSVARGNSPLHF	TGCGCCAGCAGCGTGGCCCGGGGTAATTCACCCCTCCACTTT
few	TRBV4-2	-	TRBJ1-2	CASSPQGSTLRSNYGYTF	TGTGCCAGCAGCCCTCAGGGGAGTACTCTTCGGTCGAACTATGGCTACACCTTC
-	TRBV11-3	-	TRBJ2-4	CASSLGGQQGADIQYF	TGTGCCAGCAGCTTAGGAGGGCAACAGGGAGCAGACATTCAGTACTTC
-	TRBV27	TRBD1	TRBJ2-7	CASSLGQGVEQYF	TGTGCCAGCAGCCTCGGACAGGGGGTCGAGCAGTACTTC
once	TRBV7-9	-	TRBJ2-2	CASSLGGLTNTGELFF	TGTGCCAGCAGCTTAGGGGGACTGACGAACACCGGGGAGCTGTTTTTT
few	TRBV7-9	-	TRBJ1-6	CASSRNGQNNSPLHF	TGTGCCAGCAGCCGAAACGGACAGAATAATTCACCCCTCCACTTT
once	TRBV19	-	TRBJ2-2	CASSENLNTGELFF	TGTGCCAGTAGTGAGAACCTGAACACCGGGGAGCTGTTTTTT
-	TRBV10-3	TRBD1	TRBJ1-1	CATWTGTGTEAFF	TGTGCCACCTGGACAGGCACCGGCACTGAAGCTTTCTTT
few	TRBV5-1	TRBD1	TRBJ1-6	CASSLGDRGRLSYNSPLHF	TGCGCCAGCAGCTTGGGGGACAGGGGGCGCCTATCCTATAATTCACCCCTCCACTTT
-	TRBV4-3	-	TRBJ1-6	CASSQETTGRYNSPLHF	TGCGCCAGCAGCCAAGAAACGACAGGCCGCTATAATTCACCCCTCCACTTT
-	TRBV5-1	TRBD1	TRBJ2-5	CASSLAIGQGAGETQYF	TGCGCCAGCAGCTTGGCTATAGGACAGGGGGCTGGAGAGACCCAGTACTTC
-	TRBV28	-	TRBJ2-3	CASSFLDTQYF	TGTGCCAGCAGTTTCTTAGATACGCAGTATTTT
-	TRBV27	-	TRBJ1-2	CASSPDRPSRPYGYTF	TGTGCCAGCAGCCCAGACAGACCCTCGAGACCCTATGGCTACACCTTC
-	TRBV19	-	TRBJ2-3	CASRAQTDTQYF	TGTGCCAGTAGGGCTCAGACAGATACGCAGTATTTT
-	TRBV7-8	-	TRBJ2-2	CASSLGSGRAFASGELFF	TGTGCCAGCAGCTTAGGGAGCGGTAGGGCGTTCGCTAGCGGGGAGCTGTTTTTT
-	TRBV6-1	TRBD1	TRBJ2-7	CASSEPGTGGAEQYF	TGTGCCAGCAGTGAACCCGGGACAGGGGGCGCCGAGCAGTACTTC
once	TRBV7-2	-	TRBJ2-7	CASNARGSAYEQYF	TGTGCCAGCAACGCCAGGGGTTCCGCCTACGAGCAGTACTTC
-	TRBV6-1	TRBD2	TRBJ2-3	CASSGTSGVTDTQYF	TGTGCCAGCAGTGGTACTAGCGGGGTTACAGATACGCAGTATTTT
-	TRBV7-2	-	TRBJ1-2	CASSLSKGGYGYTF	TGTGCCAGCAGCTTATCAAAGGGAGGCTATGGCTACACCTTC
-	TRBV21-1	-	TRBJ1-5	CASSDTPDWTSNQPQHF	TGTGCCAGCAGCGACACCCCGGACTGGACTAGCAATCAGCCCCAGCATTTT
few	TRBV7-2	TRBD1	TRBJ1-2	CASSLLGQNYGYTF	TGTGCCAGCAGCTTACTGGGACAGAACTATGGCTACACCTTC
-	TRBV10-1	-	TRBJ2-3	CASSDHTDTQYF	TGCGCCAGCAGTGACCACACAGATACGCAGTATTTT
-	TRBV4-3	TRBD2	TRBJ2-2	CASSQDWLAGGNTGELFF	TGCGCCAGCAGCCAAGATTGGCTAGCGGGGGGGAACACCGGGGAGCTGTTTTTT
-	TRBV2	-	TRBJ1-1	CASSEGQGRTEAFF	TGTGCCAGCAGTGAAGGTCAGGGGCGCACTGAAGCTTTCTTT
few	TRBV5-6	-	TRBJ2-3	CASSPREAADTQYF	TGTGCCAGCAGCCCCCGGGAAGCCGCAGATACGCAGTATTTT
once	TRBV29-1	-	TRBJ1-2	CSVEPTPGGGGYTF	TGCAGCGTTGAACCCACCCCTGGGGGCGGCGGCTACACCTTC
-	TRBV7-9	TRBD1	TRBJ2-1	CASSLGQGAYNEQFF	TGTGCCAGCAGCCTGGGGCAGGGGGCTTACAATGAGCAGTTCTTC
-	TRBV10-3	TRBD1	TRBJ2-7	CAISESPRGQFYEQYF	TGTGCCATCAGTGAGTCGCCCAGGGGGCAATTTTACGAGCAGTACTTC
-	TRBV4-2	-	TRBJ1-2	CASSQDWGQGNYGYTF	TGTGCCAGCAGCCAAGATTGGGGGCAGGGAAACTATGGCTACACCTTC
-	TRBV5-1	-	TRBJ2-7	CASSLRRGIHEQYF	TGCGCCAGCAGCTTACGACGGGGGATCCACGAGCAGTACTTC
-	TRBV30	TRBD1	TRBJ1-2	CAWSGLTTRTGFNYGYTF	TGTGCCTGGAGTGGATTGACTACCCGGACAGGATTTAACTATGGCTACACCTTC
-	TRBV28	TRBD1	TRBJ1-1	CASSPIQGEAFF	TGTGCCAGCAGTCCCATACAGGGGGAAGCTTTCTTT
-	TRBV18	TRBD1	TRBJ2-7	CASSQGTGGYEQYF	TGTGCCAGCTCCCAGGGGACAGGGGGATACGAGCAGTACTTC
-	TRBV28	TRBD1	TRBJ1-2	CASSWGTGDGYTF	TGTGCCAGCAGTTGGGGGACAGGGGACGGCTACACCTTC
few	TRBV19	TRBD1	TRBJ1-4	CASSYGQGTEKLFF	TGTGCCAGTAGTTACGGACAGGGCACTGAAAAACTGTTTTTT
-	TRBV6-6	TRBD1	TRBJ2-1	CASRGQGRINEQFF	TGTGCCAGCAGAGGACAGGGTAGAATCAATGAGCAGTTCTTC
-	TRBV5-1	-	TRBJ2-3	CASSSNRAGTDTQYF	TGCGCCAGCAGCTCGAACAGGGCAGGCACAGATACGCAGTATTTT
-	TRBV9	-	TRBJ1-4	CASSVDPNEEKLFF	TGTGCCAGCAGCGTAGACCCGAACGAGGAAAAACTGTTTTTT
-	TRBV5-1	TRBD1	TRBJ2-1	CASSAWTGSYNEQFF	TGCGCCAGCAGCGCATGGACAGGTTCCTACAATGAGCAGTTCTTC
-	TRBV28	-	TRBJ2-7	CASSKQGGSVVYEQYF	TGTGCCAGCAGTAAGCAGGGGGGCTCGGTCGTCTACGAGCAGTACTTC
-	TRBV6-5	-	TRBJ1-5	CASSYSGGSNQPQHF	TGTGCCAGCAGTTACTCGGGGGGTAGCAATCAGCCCCAGCATTTT
-	TRBV4-3	-	TRBJ2-7	CASSQDVGVPPYEQYF	TGCGCCAGCAGCCAAGATGTCGGGGTCCCTCCCTACGAGCAGTACTTC
-	TRBV4-2	-	TRBJ1-2	CASSLETVTIYGYTF	TGTGCCAGCAGCCTCGAGACAGTTACCATCTATGGCTACACCTTC
-	TRBV7-9	TRBD1	TRBJ2-7	CASSLSPPGQGSYEQYF	TGTGCCAGCAGCTTATCCCCCCCGGGACAGGGGTCCTACGAGCAGTACTTC
-	TRBV6-5	-	TRBJ2-7	CASRAGAPSYEQYF	TGTGCCAGCAGGGCGGGGGCGCCCTCCTACGAGCAGTACTTC
-	TRBV27	-	TRBJ1-6	CASSLLGGQLNSPLHF	TGTGCCAGCAGTTTATTGGGTGGGCAGCTTAATTCACCCCTCCACTTT
-	TRBV28	TRBD1	TRBJ2-7	CASSYRGFAEQYF	TGTGCCAGCAGTTACAGGGGGTTCGCCGAGCAGTACTTC